A single sample is the source of the 28 T cell receptor beta chains below, sequenced in a study of response to subunit inactivated influenza vaccine. TCRdb fed the RT-PCR reads into MiXCR, producing one record per CDR3 protein. The repertoire holds about 520,000 distinct CDR3 sequences, 6% to 9% seen once, with around 12% in the top ten. The input for sequencing was PBMCs from blood, taken roughly 24 months after vaccination. These receptors were collected from a man aged 45-69 years who received an inactivated influenza vaccine.

This clonotype was seen only a few times. The chain employs TRBV29-1 and TRBJ2-5; tentatively, D is TRBD1 (6 bases). CDR1 and CDR2 (germline): SQVTM, ANQGSEA. The CDR3 runs to 11 residues. Trimming removed 7 bases from V and 7 bases from J, with 13 bases in between. The CDR3 sequence: CSATGTVTQYF. CDR3 coding DNA: TGCAGCGCCACAGGGACGGTGACCCAGTACTTC. The full variable domain, its missing parts supplied by reference TRBV29-1 and TRBJ2-5, is SAVISQKPSRDICQRGTSLTIQCQVDSQVTMMFWYRQQPGQSLTLIATANQGSEATYESGFVIDKFPISRPNLTFSTLTVSNMSPEDSSIYLCSATGTVTQYFGPGTRLLVL.

This clonotype appeared many times. The J gene is TRBJ2-3, the V gene TRBV20-1; a possible D gene is TRBD2 (6 bases). Germline-derived CDR1 and CDR2 are DFQATT and SNEGSKA (reference sequence). The V end lost 3 bases, the J end lost 4 bases, and 8 bases lay between the germline ends. The CDR3 runs 12 residues. CDR3 region: CSARGGADTQYF. The CDR3 coding sequence is TGCAGTGCTAGGGGGGGTGCAGATACGCAGTATTTT.

The genes are TRBV20-1 and TRBJ1-4; TRBD1 is a possible D gene (6 bases). Trimming took 4 bases from V and 3 from J, leaving 9 bases between them. Germline V lookup: CDR1 DFQATT, CDR2 SNEGSKA (reference sequence). The CDR3 consists of 13 residues. Written as DNA, the CDR3 is TGCAGTGCTACACAGGGAGCTAATGAAAAACTGTTTTTT. Amino acids: CSATQGANEKLFF.

This clonotype came up a few times. The chain combines TRBV5-1 with TRBJ1-6, with 11 bases fitting TRBD1. The V gene end was trimmed by 4 bases and the J gene end by 11 bases; junction bases not matched to a gene: 8. CDR3 length: 15 residues. Germline V gene lookup returns CDR1 SGHRS and CDR2 YFSETQ. DNA for the CDR3: TGCGCCAGCAGCCAGGGACAGGGGGGTACTCCACCCCTCCACTTT. It codes for CASSQGQGGTPPLHF. Looking up the rest from reference TRBV5-1 and TRBJ1-6 gives the full variable domain: KAGVTQTPRYLIKTRGQQVTLSCSPISGHRSVSWYQQTPGQGLQFLFEYFSETQRNKGNFPGRFSGRQFSNSRSEMNVSTLELGDSALYLCASSQGQGGTPPLHFGNGTRLTVT.

V usage is TRBV18 and J usage is TRBJ1-4; D unclear. The CDR3 covers 13 residues. Germline V CDR1 and CDR2: KGHSH, LQKENI. V dropped 2 bases and J dropped 0 bases, with 1 base sitting between them. In nucleotides, the CDR3 is TGTGCCAGCTCACCATCAACTAATGAAAAACTGTTTTTT. It translates to CASSPSTNEKLFF.

This clonotype was counted a few times. V usage is TRBV7-9 and J usage is TRBJ2-1, with 10 nucleotides matching TRBD2. This CDR3 is built from 16 residues. Germline CDR1 reads SEHNR; CDR2 reads FQNEAQ (reference sequence). Trimming at V came to 4 bases and at J to 8 bases, leaving 11 bases not matched to a gene. In nucleotides, the CDR3 is TGTGCCAGCAGCTCCAACAGCGGGGGGGCCTTCTATGAGCAGTTCTTC. Amino acids: CASSSNSGGAFYEQFF.

This clonotype was counted many times. The CDR3: CASSQGAGGSTDTQYF. CDR3 nucleotides: TGTGCCAGCAGCCAAGGAGCGGGGGGGAGCACAGATACGCAGTATTTT. The genes are TRBV4-2 and TRBJ2-3, with 10 positions matching TRBD2. The CDR3 spans 16 residues. CDR1 is LGHNA and CDR2 is YNFKEQ in the germline V gene. V lost 1 base to trimming and J lost 0 bases; unmatched junction nucleotides: 1.

J is TRBJ2-3 and V is TRBV6-1; tentatively, D is TRBD2 (5 bases). Germline loops: CDR1 MNHNS, CDR2 SASEGT. The CDR3 is 13 amino acids. V dropped 8 bases and J dropped 3 bases, with 12 bases sitting between them. The CDR3 nucleotides read TGTGCCAGCCTGGGCCCGGGAACAGATACGCAGTATTTT. Protein sequence: CASLGPGTDTQYF.

The chain employs TRBV6-2 or TRBV6-3 and TRBJ2-4; D not resolved. Trimming took off 10 bases at V and 0 bases at J, with 13 bases between the two ends. The CDR3 runs 14 residues. CDR1 MNHEY and CDR2 SVGEGT come from the germline V gene. CDR3 in amino acids: CATYNGVAKNIQYF. For the CDR3, the DNA is TGTGCCACCTATAACGGAGTAGCCAAAAACATTCAGTACTTC.

The chain employs TRBV28 and TRBJ2-3; TRBD1 matches at 7 bases. CDR3 length equals 17 residues. J gave up 2 bases and V 4 bases, and 12 bases lay outside the gene matches. Germline CDR1 MDHEN, CDR2 SYDVKM. Here the CDR3 reads CASSSPPGTADTDTQYF. The DNA of the CDR3 is TGTGCCAGCAGTTCCCCGCCCGGGACAGCGGACACAGATACGCAGTATTTT.

The chain recombines TRBV19 with TRBJ2-3; 12 bases are a match to TRBD2. Trimming cost V 6 bases and J 9 bases; bases outside gene matches: 10. This CDR3 region has 15 residues. The germline V gene has CDR1 LNHDA and CDR2 SQIVND (reference sequence). The CDR3 loop reads CASRQDGTSGPTQYF. In DNA, the CDR3 is TGTGCCAGTAGGCAGGACGGGACTAGCGGGCCGACGCAGTATTTT.

This clonotype was found many times. The chain is built from TRBV20-1 and TRBJ1-6; no clear D gene. This CDR3 region has 14 residues. The V gene lost 3 bases and the J gene lost 0 bases, with 6 bases spanning the gap. Germline values: CDR1 DFQATT, CDR2 SNEGSKA (reference sequence). The CDR3 region is CSASQVSYNSPLHF. DNA of the CDR3: TGCAGTGCTAGCCAGGTCTCCTATAATTCACCCCTCCACTTT.

V gene TRBV6-1 combines with J gene TRBJ1-6; possibly TRBD1 for D (5 bases). With 2 bases removed from V and 14 bases from J, the gap between germline ends came to 19 bases. CDR1 and CDR2 from the germline V gene are MNHNS and SASEGT. The CDR3 length is 15 residues. This chain's CDR3 is CASSESGTGGRALHF. CDR3 nucleotides: TGTGCCAGCAGTGAATCGGGCACGGGGGGAAGGGCCCTCCACTTT.

This rearrangement joins TRBV6-5 to TRBJ2-7; 7 positions match TRBD1. The CDR3 contains 15 residues. Germline trimming cut 6 bases from V and 2 bases from J; bases unmatched to any gene: 10. Germline lookup yields CDR1 MNHEY and CDR2 SVGAGI. CDR3 residues: CASSYTGVATYEQYF. The CDR3 DNA follows: TGTGCCAGCAGCTACACAGGGGTTGCTACCTACGAGCAGTACTTC.

This clonotype occurred many times. The chain couples TRBV4-2 to TRBJ2-7; 10 positions match TRBD2. After removal of 4 bases from V and 5 bases from J, the junction contained 5 bases not matched to a gene. The CDR3 extends over 14 amino acids. Germline V lookup: CDR1 LGHNA, CDR2 YNFKEQ. Written as DNA, the CDR3 is TGTGCCAGCAGCCCGAAACTAGCGGGGCACGAGCAGTACTTC. It codes for CASSPKLAGHEQYF.

This clonotype appeared a few times. The chain recombines TRBV3-1 with TRBJ2-7; TRBD2 matches at 7 bases. Per the germline V gene, CDR1 is LGHDT and CDR2 is YNNKEL (reference sequence). The V segment lost 1 base and the J segment 0 bases; nucleotides outside the gene matches: 12. This CDR3 is built from 18 residues. CDR3 in amino acids: CASSQAGSSRGSSYEQYF. CDR3 nucleotide sequence: TGTGCCAGCAGCCAAGCGGGCAGTTCGCGGGGGAGCTCCTACGAGCAGTACTTC.

This clonotype showed up just a few times. This chain joins TRBV20-1 and TRBJ2-4; D gene uncertain. Germline V gene data show CDR1 as DFQATT and CDR2 as SNEGSKA (reference sequence). V was clipped by 5 bases and J by 6 bases, with 11 bases between them. This CDR3 is 12 amino acids long. In DNA form, the CDR3 reads TGCAGTGCTTCCGGGCCTCGAAACATTCAGTACTTC. Translation gives CSASGPRNIQYF.

This clonotype was detected a few times. The CDR3 sequence: CASSRVQGGRETQYF. Here the CDR3 DNA reads TGTGCCAGCAGCAGGGTCCAAGGGGGCCGCGAGACCCAGTACTTC. The V call is TRBV11-3, the J call TRBJ2-5; 7 nucleotides match TRBD1. The CDR3 is 15 amino acids. Germline V lookup: CDR1 SGHNT, CDR2 YENEEA. The ends lost 5 bases at V and 5 bases at J; junction bases unmatched: 11.

This clonotype has just a few counts. V gene TRBV20-1 combines with J gene TRBJ1-1; D is uncertain. V was pared by 6 bases and J by 10 bases, with 12 bases between. This CDR3 spans 10 amino acids. The germline CDR1 and CDR2 sequences are DFQATT and SNEGSKA (reference sequence). CDR3 region: CSAPLFRAFF. CDR3 coding DNA: TGCAGTGCCCCTCTGTTTCGAGCTTTCTTT.

This clonotype was counted ten times or more. The V gene is TRBV7-2, the J gene TRBJ2-3; TRBD1 matches at 9 bases. The CDR3 is made up of 15 amino acids. V shed 3 bases and J 2 bases; nucleotides not matched to a gene: 3. The germline gives CDR1 SGHTA, CDR2 FQGNSA. CDR3 sequence reads: CASSLGQGYTDTQYF. As DNA, the CDR3 is TGTGCCAGCAGCTTGGGACAGGGATACACAGATACGCAGTATTTT.

This clonotype has a handful of counts. The J gene is TRBJ2-1, the V gene TRBV10-3; 11 nucleotides line up with TRBD2. Germline loops: CDR1 ENHRY, CDR2 SYGVKD. The ends lost 0 bases at V and 7 bases at J; junction bases unmatched: 8. The CDR3 spans 17 residues. CDR3 sequence: CAISESQGTSGLNEQFF. In nucleotides, the CDR3 is TGTGCCATCAGTGAGTCCCAAGGGACTAGCGGACTGAATGAGCAGTTCTTC.

This clonotype has just a few counts. The gene calls are TRBV5-5 and TRBJ1-2; 8 bases line up with TRBD1. With 2 bases clipped from V and 3 bases from J, the junction kept 3 bases outside the gene matches. The V gene's germline CDR1 is SGHKS and CDR2 YYEKEE (reference sequence). The CDR3 extends over 14 amino acids. The CDR3 loop reads CASSFQTGDYGYTF. As DNA, the CDR3 is TGTGCCAGCAGCTTCCAGACAGGGGACTATGGCTACACCTTC.

This clonotype has a handful of counts. The chain carries TRBV6-2 or TRBV6-3 and TRBJ1-5; D is unclear. This CDR3 spans 14 amino acids. The germline gives CDR1 MNHEY, CDR2 SVGEGT. With 0 bases removed from V and 0 bases from J, the gap between germline ends came to 3 bases. DNA for the CDR3: TGTGCCAGCAGTTACTCGGTTAGCAATCAGCCCCAGCATTTT. Translated: CASSYSVSNQPQHF.

The table lists this clonotype with a few counts. This chain connects TRBV19 to TRBJ2-3; TRBD2 aligns across 13 bases. The CDR3 runs to 19 residues. Germline V gene lookup returns CDR1 LNHDA and CDR2 SQIVND (reference sequence). The V gene end was trimmed by 5 bases and the J gene end by 6 bases; junction bases not matched to a gene: 17. This CDR3 reads CASSRTGTSGIRLEDTQYF. DNA for the CDR3: TGTGCCAGTAGTCGTACCGGGACTAGCGGGATCAGACTGGAGGATACGCAGTATTTT.

This chain links TRBV4-3 with TRBJ1-4, with D tentatively TRBD1 (5 bases). The germline V and J ends were trimmed by 1 base and 8 bases, with 14 bases remaining between them. CDR1 is LGHNA and CDR2 is YSLEER in the germline V gene. The CDR3 is 15 residues long. CDR3 sequence: CASSQGEGLGEKLFF. Here the CDR3 DNA reads TGCGCCAGCAGCCAAGGAGAGGGGTTGGGGGAAAAACTGTTTTTT.

This clonotype came up many times. V gene TRBV12-3 or TRBV12-4 combines with J gene TRBJ2-7; D is possibly TRBD1 (6 bases). V gave up 5 bases and J gave up 3 bases, with 14 bases separating them. The CDR3 spans 14 residues. The CDR3: CASSGTGTNYEQYF. DNA of the CDR3: TGTGCCAGCAGTGGAACCGGGACAAACTACGAGCAGTACTTC.

The rearrangement uses TRBV5-1 and TRBJ2-7; D not resolved. V lost 1 base and J lost 2, with 10 bases in between. CDR3 size: 14 residues. Looked up from germline, CDR1 is SGHRS and CDR2 is YFSETQ. DNA of the CDR3: TGCGCCAGCAGCTTGACCACAAGTACCTACGAGCAGTACTTC. Translating gives CASSLTTSTYEQYF. Full variable domain (rest looked up from reference TRBV5-1 and TRBJ2-7): KAGVTQTPRYLIKTRGQQVTLSCSPISGHRSVSWYQQTPGQGLQFLFEYFSETQRNKGNFPGRFSGRQFSNSRSEMNVSTLELGDSALYLCASSLTTSTYEQYFGPGTRLTVT.

In its sample, this clonotype was seen many times. In DNA form, the CDR3 reads TGTGCCAGCAGCCCCAAGAGGACAGGGGCCCCTTCCGGCTACACCTTC. Translating gives CASSPKRTGAPSGYTF. The chain uses TRBV7-6 and TRBJ1-2; TRBD1 matches at 9 bases. V lost 5 bases to trimming and J lost 8 bases; unmatched junction nucleotides: 15. CDR1 is SGHVS and CDR2 is FNYEAQ in the germline V gene. The CDR3 loop spans 16 amino acids.